This TCR beta chain derives from a study of beta chain features in type 1 diabetes. Study observations and caveats: The study notes PCR might favor shorter templates equally in patients and controls.

Expressed TCRB transcripts got sequenced, as all isolated RNA was reverse transcribed. The repertoire was sequenced with immunoSEQ multiplex PCR; TCRdb's copy has only in-frame clones and lacks some. The data hold about 270,000 clones, with 11% to 15% observed a single time. The CDR3 is 15 residues long. Trimming cost V 4 bases and J 0 bases, with 12 bases left between them. Germline V gene sequence: CDR1 MNHEY, CDR2 SVGAGI. As to this clone: Its antigen remains unidentified.

The sample comprised naive CD4+ T cells from blood. The V gene is TRBV6-5, the J gene TRBJ1-1; no clear D. The receptor's source is a woman aged 40 to 50 in good health. The CDR3, as DNA: TGTGCCAGCAGTTCCTCCTTCGCTATGAACACTGAAGCTTTCTTT. Translating gives CASSSSFAMNTEAFF.